The rows below give T cell receptor beta chains drawn from one sample of a study of graft-versus-host responses after intestinal transplantation. Repertoires were generated with immunoSEQ multiplex PCR, while TCRdb's copy carries only in-frame clones and drops some. Among about 92,000 clones listed, approximately 90% were seen once. Their cognate antigens are unknown. Sequencing used unstimulated CD8+ T cells sorted from spleen or lymph node cells, obtained before intestinal transplant. Receptor source: a human donor who received an intestinal transplant. Each CDR3 is given with its conserved first and last residue.

j_call: TRBJ2-3; v_call: TRBV2; cdr3_aa: CASSGTGVVSDTQYF
j_call: TRBJ2-1; v_call: TRBV9; cdr3_aa: CASSRPPLNEQFF
j_call: TRBJ2-7; v_call: TRBV5-6; cdr3_aa: CASSLGSAYEQYF
j_call: TRBJ2-3; v_call: TRBV27; cdr3_aa: CATRGRKITDTQYF
j_call: TRBJ2-5; v_call: TRBV10-2; cdr3_aa: CASSGGGRETQYF
j_call: TRBJ2-3; v_call: TRBV27; cdr3_aa: CASSPDITDTQYF
j_call: TRBJ2-3; v_call: TRBV7-9; cdr3_aa: CASSYYRESTDTQYF
j_call: TRBJ2-7; v_call: TRBV19; cdr3_aa: CASSNPGQGAYEQYF
j_call: TRBJ2-3; v_call: TRBV5-4; cdr3_aa: CASTLLTGGSSSTDTQYF
j_call: TRBJ2-1; v_call: TRBV4-2; cdr3_aa: CASSQDRGQNNEQFF
j_call: TRBJ2-3; v_call: TRBV7-3; cdr3_aa: CASSSGLAGGTDTQYF
j_call: TRBJ2-7; v_call: TRBV19; cdr3_aa: CASSIGLAGYEQYF
j_call: TRBJ2-7; v_call: TRBV10-3; cdr3_aa: CAISGRASGNEQYF
j_call: TRBJ1-3; v_call: TRBV28; cdr3_aa: CASSWYRDSGNTIYF
j_call: TRBJ1-1; v_call: TRBV6-5; cdr3_aa: CASSPPGGSNTEAFF
j_call: TRBJ2-5; v_call: TRBV9; cdr3_aa: CASSVAGAVQETQYF
j_call: TRBJ2-3; v_call: TRBV13; cdr3_aa: CASSLQSLGWDTDTQYF
j_call: TRBJ2-1; v_call: TRBV7-6; cdr3_aa: CASSLESGTGVYNEQFF
j_call: TRBJ2-1; v_call: TRBV10-3; cdr3_aa: CAISEYGVLLHNEQFF
j_call: TRBJ2-3; v_call: TRBV29-1; cdr3_aa: CSVFLAGGGDTQYF
j_call: TRBJ2-3; v_call: TRBV13; cdr3_aa: CASSPQTGDNTDTQYF
j_call: TRBJ2-7; v_call: TRBV6-5; cdr3_aa: CASSYRGSGNEQYF
j_call: TRBJ1-1; v_call: TRBV27; cdr3_aa: CASSLLGFGGQNTEAFF
j_call: TRBJ2-5; v_call: TRBV27; cdr3_aa: CASSTWTSGQETQYF
j_call: TRBJ2-5; v_call: TRBV29-1; cdr3_aa: CSAGRLAGFQETQYF
j_call: TRBJ2-2; v_call: TRBV28; cdr3_aa: CASGSERRTGELFF
j_call: TRBJ2-7; v_call: TRBV13; cdr3_aa: CASSLLAGIEQYF
j_call: TRBJ1-4; v_call: TRBV15; cdr3_aa: CATSRGGQTNEKLFF
j_call: TRBJ1-2; v_call: TRBV2; cdr3_aa: CASSEIEYQRTMRYTF